This T cell receptor beta chain was observed in a study of T cell responses to AZD1222 COVID-19 vaccine. Study conclusions and caveats: Females outnumbered males among donors, who were mostly white British; clonal diversity was possibly underestimated. Recipients of two AZD1222 doses showed rising Spike-specific TCR breadth and depth. Regions left unmutated in variants are reportedly the target of nearly half of spike-specific TCRs. Spike as a whole was targeted by vaccine-associated CD4 TCRs, dominant at 160-218 and 743-854.

The V and J ends lost 5 bases and 9 bases, in that order; junction bases with no gene match: 8. There are 15 residues in the CDR3. In germline, CDR1 is MNHEY, CDR2 SMNVEV (reference sequence). This table comes from immunoSEQ multiplex PCR, and its TCRdb copy is limited to in-frame clones, with some not included. Found here are approximately 150,000 clones, around 90% of them singletons; the top ten hold approximately 6.3%. With respect to this clone: Its matching antigen is unknown.

The sequenced sample was peripheral blood, obtained 28 days after the second AZD1222 dose. The chain recombines TRBV27 with TRBJ1-6; TRBD1 agrees at 9 bases. The TCR originated in an adult who received the AZD1222 COVID-19 vaccine. Here the CDR3 DNA reads TGTGCCAGCAGTGTCCTACAGGGGGCCGGTTCACCCCTCCACTTT. Amino acid sequence: CASSVLQGAGSPLHF.